A single sample gave rise to the 23 T cell receptor beta chains below, sequenced in a study of CD8 T cells in ankylosing spondylitis. TCRdb reprocessed the 5' RACE reads via MiXCR and lists one record per CDR3 protein. The sample lists over 110,000 distinct CDR3 sequences, roughly 8% seen once, with 6% to 8% in the top ten. Sequencing input: synovial fluid, either unsorted or a sorted T cell fraction (not recorded which). The receptors come from a male donor with ankylosing spondylitis.

The rearrangement links TRBV7-2 to TRBJ2-1; D gene ambiguous. The V and J ends lost 5 bases and 7 bases respectively, with 21 bases between them. Germline loops: CDR1 SGHTA, CDR2 FQGNSA. This CDR3 is 16 amino acids long. The CDR3 DNA sequence: TGTGCCAGCAGCCCATCCCGGGTCTCGCGCGGTAATGAGCAGTTCTTC. This translates into CASSPSRVSRGNEQFF.

This clonotype was observed many times. V is TRBV7-2 and J is TRBJ2-5; TRBD2 is a possible D gene (5 bases). Germline loops: CDR1 SGHTA, CDR2 FQGNSA. This CDR3 is 13 amino acids long. V dropped 5 bases and J dropped 6 bases, with 13 bases sitting between them. As DNA, the CDR3 is TGTGCCAGCAGCCCGGGGAGTGGAAAGACCCAGTACTTC. It translates to CASSPGSGKTQYF. Together with reference TRBV7-2 and TRBJ2-5, the CDR3 gives the full variable domain: GAGVSQSPSNKVTEKGKDVELRCDPISGHTALYWYRQSLGQGLEFLIYFQGNSAPDKSGLPSDRFSAERTGGSVSTLTIQRTQQEDSAVYLCASSPGSGKTQYFGPGTRLLVL.

This clonotype was found many times. The V call is TRBV20-1, the J call TRBJ1-6; no reliable D call. The V gene's germline CDR1 is DFQATT and CDR2 SNEGSKA (reference sequence). The V end was cut by 2 bases, the J end by 1 base, with 0 bases between. The CDR3 has 12 amino acids. CDR3 nucleotide sequence: TGCAGTGCTAGATCCTATAATTCACCCCTCCACTTT. The encoded protein is CSARSYNSPLHF.

The CDR3, as DNA: TGTGCCAGTAGTGCGACAGGTTCGAATCAGCCCCAGCATTTT. It yields the protein CASSATGSNQPQHF. This chain uses TRBV19 with TRBJ1-5; D is perhaps TRBD1 (6 bases). Germline V gene lookup returns CDR1 LNHDA and CDR2 SQIVND (reference sequence). Trimming left V 5 bases short and J 4 bases short, with 12 bases between. The CDR3 loop spans 14 amino acids.

This clonotype was found a few times. V and J are TRBV3-1 and TRBJ1-6; unclear D gene. With 0 bases removed from V and 9 bases from J, the gap between germline ends came to 6 bases. This CDR3 has 13 amino acids. The germline gives CDR1 LGHDT, CDR2 YNNKEL (reference sequence). The CDR3 sequence is CASSQELGSPLHF. The CDR3 nucleotides are TGTGCCAGCAGCCAAGAGCTTGGTTCACCCCTCCACTTT. Together with reference TRBV3-1 and TRBJ1-6, the CDR3 gives the full variable domain: DTAVSQTPKYLVTQMGNDKSIKCEQNLGHDTMYWYKQDSKKFLKIMFSYNNKELIINETVPNRFSPKSPDKAHLNLHINSLELGDSAVYFCASSQELGSPLHFGNGTRLTVT.

The chain is built from TRBV6-4 and TRBJ2-1; the match to TRBD1 covers 10 bases. Unmatched junction bases numbered 2, after V lost 3 bases and J lost 6 bases. This CDR3 spans 14 amino acids. Germline V lookup: CDR1 MRHNA, CDR2 SNTAGT. DNA of the CDR3: TGTGCCAGCAGTGATGGACAGGGGGTCAATGAGCAGTTCTTC. Its protein is CASSDGQGVNEQFF.

The rearrangement uses TRBV5-1 and TRBJ2-7, with 8 positions matching TRBD2. Germline V gene data show CDR1 as SGHRS and CDR2 as YFSETQ. CDR3 size: 15 residues. The J segment lost 2 bases and the V segment lost 0 bases, leaving 4 bases of the junction unmatched. The CDR3 region has the DNA TGCGCCAGCAGCTTGGCGGGAGGGGACCCCTACGAGCAGTACTTC. This encodes CASSLAGGDPYEQYF.

This clonotype was seen a few times. CDR3 bases: TGTGCCACCAGTGCGAAAGGTGAGCACTACAATGAGCAGTTCTTC. Its translation: CATSAKGEHYNEQFF. This chain connects TRBV24-1 to TRBJ2-1; D unresolved. In germline, CDR1 is KGHDR, CDR2 SFDVKD. There are 15 residues in the CDR3. With 5 bases removed from V and 3 bases from J, the gap between germline ends came to 13 bases.

This clonotype was counted a few times. The V and J genes are TRBV6-2 or TRBV6-3 and TRBJ2-7; possibly TRBD1 for D (6 bases). CDR3 size: 13 residues. Trimming cost V 7 bases and J 6 bases, with 16 bases left between them. CDR1 is MNHEY and CDR2 is SVGEGT in the germline V gene. The CDR3 DNA reads as TGTGCCAGCAAAATGACAGGCCACGGCGAGCAGTACTTC. Translating gives CASKMTGHGEQYF.

Notes on this clonotype: Just one base apart from a much larger clone, this may be a read error. The chain joins TRBV5-1 to TRBJ1-1; D may be TRBD1 (6 bases). This CDR3 is built from 14 residues. Germline loops: CDR1 SGHRS, CDR2 YFSETQ. Trimming stripped 0 bases from V and 1 base from J, with 7 bases between. The CDR3 loop reads CASSLGRGNTEAFF. The DNA of the CDR3 is TGCGCCAGCAGCTTGGGCAGGGGGAACACTGAAGCTTTCTTT. The full variable domain, completed using reference TRBV5-1 and TRBJ1-1, is KAGVTQTPRYLIKTRGQQVTLSCSPISGHRSVSWYQQTPGQGLQFLFEYFSETQRNKGNFPGRFSGRQFSNSRSEMNVSTLELGDSALYLCASSLGRGNTEAFFGQGTRLTVV.

This clonotype came up a few times. The gene calls are TRBV20-1 and TRBJ2-5; 11 bases line up with TRBD1. Germline CDR1 reads DFQATT; CDR2 reads SNEGSKA (reference sequence). V gave up 2 bases and J gave up 5 bases; unmatched junction bases: 1. The CDR3 length is 13 residues. Here the CDR3 DNA reads TGCAGTGCTAGATGGACAGGGGGCGAGACCCAGTACTTC. It encodes CSARWTGGETQYF.

The table lists this clonotype with many counts. The CDR3 coding sequence is TGTGCCAGCAGCTTAGCCGCAGGGGGGGGAAAGACCCAGTACTTC. Protein product: CASSLAAGGGKTQYF. The chain carries TRBV7-9 and TRBJ2-5; TRBD1 or TRBD2 may be the D gene (7 bases each). The germline V and J ends were trimmed by 0 bases and 6 bases, with 14 bases remaining between them. CDR1 SEHNR and CDR2 FQNEAQ come from the germline V gene (reference sequence). This CDR3 is built from 15 residues.

This clonotype has at least ten counts. V is TRBV20-1 and J is TRBJ2-1; 8 bases align to TRBD2. Per germline, CDR1 DFQATT and CDR2 SNEGSKA (reference sequence). The CDR3 spans 15 residues. J was trimmed by 10 bases and V by 5 bases; bases with no gene match: 16. The CDR3 DNA reads as TGCAGTGCTGGGGTTAGCGGGATTTACTCCGAGGAGCAGTTCTTC. Protein product: CSAGVSGIYSEEQFF.

The genes are TRBV20-1 and TRBJ2-2; D call uncertain. The CDR3 totals 14 residues. CDR1 is DFQATT and CDR2 is SNEGSKA in the germline V gene (reference sequence). V dropped 1 base and J dropped 1 base, with 7 bases sitting between them. Written as DNA, the CDR3 is TGCAGTGCTAGAGGCCATTTGAACACCGGGGAGCTGTTTTTT. This encodes CSARGHLNTGELFF.

In this sample, this clonotype turned up many times. V and J are TRBV5-6 and TRBJ1-6; D is possibly TRBD1 (6 bases). Germline V lookup: CDR1 SGHDT, CDR2 YYEEEE. The CDR3 runs to 17 residues. Between the trimmed V and J ends, which lost 5 bases and 0 bases, there was a span of 15 bases. The CDR3 DNA reads as TGTGCCAGCAGTTCTGACGGCAGGGGCTCCTATAATTCACCCCTCCACTTT. Its protein product is CASSSDGRGSYNSPLHF. Filled out from reference TRBV5-6 and TRBJ1-6, the complete variable domain reads DAGVTQSPTHLIKTRGQQVTLRCSPKSGHDTVSWYQQALGQGPQFIFQYYEEEERQRGNFPDRFSGHQFPNYSSELNVNALLLGDSALYLCASSSDGRGSYNSPLHFGNGTRLTVT.

This clonotype was picked up many times. The chain is built from TRBV5-1 and TRBJ1-4, with D unclear. The V end was cut by 2 bases, the J end by 5 bases, with 10 bases between. The CDR3 contains 14 residues. The germline V gene has CDR1 SGHRS and CDR2 YFSETQ. CDR3 amino acids: CASSLGGNNEKLFF. For the CDR3, the DNA is TGCGCCAGCAGCTTAGGAGGGAACAATGAAAAACTGTTTTTT.

This clonotype was recorded at least ten times. The chain combines TRBV7-2 with TRBJ2-3, with TRBD1 identical over 9 bases. V shed 2 bases, J shed 6 bases, and the junction held 9 bases outside the gene matches. CDR1 and CDR2 (germline): SGHTA, FQGNSA. The CDR3 loop spans 16 amino acids. CDR3 coding DNA: TGTGCCAGCAGCTTATACGTCACAGGGGGCATGGATACGCAGTATTTT. This sequence encodes CASSLYVTGGMDTQYF.

V usage is TRBV7-2 and J usage is TRBJ1-6; D is unclear. Germline values: CDR1 SGHTA, CDR2 FQGNSA. The CDR3 loop spans 13 amino acids. Between the trimmed V and J ends, which lost 5 bases and 10 bases, there was a span of 12 bases. The CDR3 DNA follows: TGTGCCAGCAGCCTCCTGTTGAGGTCACCCCTCCACTTT. Its translation is CASSLLLRSPLHF.

This clonotype was recorded at least ten times. The chain couples TRBV5-1 to TRBJ2-6; D not resolved. Trimming pared 4 bases from V and 2 bases from J, leaving 7 bases between. Germline CDR1 SGHRS, CDR2 YFSETQ. The CDR3 is 14 residues long. CDR3 residues: CASSPTAGANVLTF. The CDR3 nucleotides read TGCGCCAGCAGCCCTACTGCTGGGGCCAACGTCCTGACTTTC.

This clonotype has ten or more counts. The chain couples TRBV14 to TRBJ1-3, with D uncertain. The V end was cut by 4 bases, the J end by 0 bases, with 10 bases between. Germline CDR1 is SGHDN and CDR2 is FVKESK. CDR3 length: 15 amino acids. The CDR3: CASSLGDVSGNTIYF. The CDR3 DNA sequence: TGTGCCAGCAGCCTCGGTGACGTCTCTGGAAACACCATATATTTT.

This clonotype has at least ten counts. V gene TRBV12-3 or TRBV12-4 combines with J gene TRBJ1-5; D is possibly TRBD1 (5 bases). The CDR3 sequence is 12 residues long. With 6 bases removed from V and 2 bases from J, the gap between germline ends came to 5 bases. The CDR3 DNA follows: TGTGCCAGCAGGGGGCGCAATCAGCCCCAGCATTTT. Its translation: CASRGRNQPQHF.

In its sample, this clonotype was seen many times. This CDR3 is CASGLDRERTNEKLFF. DNA for the CDR3: TGTGCCAGCGGTTTGGACAGAGAAAGGACTAATGAAAAACTGTTTTTT. The chain has TRBV4-2 and TRBJ1-4, with D perhaps TRBD1 (6 bases). Germline lookup yields CDR1 LGHNA and CDR2 YNFKEQ. CDR3 size: 16 residues. V dropped 8 bases and J dropped 2 bases, with 18 bases sitting between them.

This clonotype appeared many times. The chain employs TRBV6-6 and TRBJ2-2; the D is unclear. CDR1 and CDR2 from the germline V gene are MNHNY and SVGAGI (reference sequence). The CDR3 has 13 amino acids. Trimming took 9 bases from V and 0 from J, leaving 8 bases between them. CDR3 DNA: TGTGCCAGTCGGACGGCGAACACCGGGGAGCTGTTTTTT. Translating gives CASRTANTGELFF.